The 25 T cell receptor beta chains below all came from one sample that was sequenced in a study of cytomegalovirus exposure and HLA in healthy donors. PCR employed 60 Vbeta and 13 Jbeta primers. Only in-frame clones appear in the TCRdb table, and some are missing; sequencing was by immunoSEQ multiplex PCR. Of about 92,000 clones listed, 69% were seen once; the top ten hold more than 2.5%. Sequenced sample: PBMCs. These receptors originate from a man aged 45 to 65 in good health and CMV-seronegative.

The J gene is TRBJ1-2, the V gene TRBV15; 9 bases map to TRBD1. The CDR3 is made up of 15 amino acids. V lost 4 bases to trimming and J lost 7 bases; unmatched junction nucleotides: 10. Germline V CDR1 and CDR2: LNHNV, YYDKDF (reference sequence). CDR3 in DNA: TGTGCCACCAGCATCCTTCTTTCGGGACAGGGTGGCTACACCTTC. It is translated as CATSILLSGQGGYTF.

This clone was seen more than once but under ten times. The V call is TRBV6-6, the J call TRBJ2-6; the D gene is possibly TRBD1 (5 bases). Germline assignment: CDR1 MNHNY and CDR2 SVGAGI (reference sequence). V dropped 4 bases and J dropped 3 bases, with 10 bases sitting between them. The CDR3 has 15 residues. The CDR3: CASSWGQGGANVLTF. The CDR3 nucleotides are TGTGCCAGCAGTTGGGGCCAGGGTGGGGCCAACGTCCTGACTTTC.

The J gene is TRBJ2-3, the V gene TRBV29-1; perhaps TRBD2 as D (5 bases). The V and J ends lost 7 bases and 6 bases respectively, with 17 bases between them. The length of the CDR3 is 13 residues. Germline values: CDR1 SQVTM, CDR2 ANQGSEA. CDR3 DNA sequence: TGCAGCGGTGGGGTACACGGAGGCGATACGCAGTATTTT. It encodes CSGGVHGGDTQYF.

A few counts support this clone. V is TRBV7-6 and J is TRBJ2-3; 7 bases align to TRBD1. V dropped 5 bases and J dropped 0; count of bases not matched to a gene: 5. CDR1 is SGHVS, CDR2 FNYEAQ, per germline. This CDR3 has 15 residues. The CDR3 spells CASSPGTASTDTQYF. The CDR3 DNA follows: TGTGCCAGCAGCCCAGGGACAGCTAGCACAGATACGCAGTATTTT. The full variable domain, its missing parts supplied by reference TRBV7-6 and TRBJ2-3, is GAGVSQSPRYKVTKRGQDVALRCDPISGHVSLYWYRQALGQGPEFLTYFNYEAQQDKSGLPNDRFSAERPEGSISTLTIQRTEQRDSAMYRCASSPGTASTDTQYFGPGTRLTVL.

This clone has a handful of counts. The chain carries TRBV10-3 and TRBJ1-2, with TRBD1 matching over 7 bases. With V trimmed by 2 bases and J by 4 bases, 7 bases remained unmatched. Germline V gives CDR1 ENHRY, CDR2 SYGVKD. The CDR3 sequence is 15 residues long. The CDR3 spells CAISEAAGGTYGYTF. CDR3 in DNA: TGTGCCATCAGTGAGGCGGCAGGGGGGACCTATGGCTACACCTTC.

The J gene is TRBJ1-4, the V gene TRBV4-3; unclear D gene. CDR1 is LGHNA, CDR2 YSLEER, per germline. The V and J ends lost 0 bases and 8 bases respectively, with 10 bases between them. There are 14 residues in the CDR3. This chain's CDR3 is CASSQDRLEEKLFF. CDR3 sequence (DNA): TGCGCCAGCAGCCAAGATCGCCTTGAGGAAAAACTGTTTTTT.

This clone is a singleton in its sample. This chain links TRBV5-1 with TRBJ1-5; D is unclear. The V end was cut by 0 bases, the J end by 1 base, with 8 bases between. Germline V CDR1 and CDR2: SGHRS, YFSETQ. This CDR3 contains 15 residues. This CDR3 reads CASSLVPGSNQPQHF. The CDR3 DNA is TGCGCCAGCAGCTTGGTTCCGGGGAGCAATCAGCCCCAGCATTTT.

This clone turned up a few times. The rearrangement uses TRBV9 and TRBJ1-5; TRBD1 matches at 8 bases. The trim removed 0 bases at V and 4 bases at J, leaving 3 bases unmatched. This CDR3 contains 15 residues. Germline CDR1 reads SGDLS; CDR2 reads YYNGEE. The CDR3 DNA is TGTGCCAGCAGCGTAGCAGGGGGCGCGAATCAGCCCCAGCATTTT. As protein: CASSVAGGANQPQHF.

This sequence joins TRBV5-3 and TRBJ1-5, with TRBD1 as a possible D gene (6 bases). TRBV5-3 belongs to the ORF category, with a function that is uncertain. This CDR3 region has 15 residues. Between the trimmed V and J ends, which lost 5 bases and 1 base, there was a span of 13 bases. Written as DNA, the CDR3 is TGTGCCAGAAGTTTACAGGGAGTAAGCAATCAGCCCCAGCATTTT. It codes for CARSLQGVSNQPQHF.

This clone was seen more than once but under ten times. The V call is TRBV7-9, the J call TRBJ2-4; D is perhaps TRBD2 (5 bases). Germline values: CDR1 SEHNR, CDR2 FQNEAQ (reference sequence). Trimming shortened V by 11 bases and J by 0 bases, and 11 bases separated the two germline ends. The CDR3 is 13 amino acids. In DNA form, the CDR3 reads TGTGCCGTACGAGGGCTAGCCAAAAACATTCAGTACTTC. Its translation is CAVRGLAKNIQYF.

The J gene is TRBJ2-3, the V gene TRBV7-6; D is perhaps TRBD1 (5 bases). The CDR3 loop spans 14 amino acids. The V gene's germline CDR1 is SGHVS and CDR2 FNYEAQ. V lost 3 bases to trimming and J lost 6 bases, with 13 bases between them. The CDR3 reads CASSFRAEADTQYF. CDR3 DNA sequence: TGTGCCAGCAGCTTCAGGGCCGAGGCGGATACGCAGTATTTT.

This chain joins TRBV6-6 and TRBJ1-6; 9 bases match TRBD1. The CDR3 extends over 14 amino acids. The ends lost 4 bases at V and 9 bases at J; junction bases unmatched: 4. Germline V gives CDR1 MNHNY, CDR2 SVGAGI (reference sequence). The CDR3 DNA reads as TGTGCCAGCAGTTTCACAGGGGGCAGTTCACCCCTCCACTTT. It codes for CASSFTGGSSPLHF.

The genes are TRBV5-8 and TRBJ1-1; D gene uncertain. Trimming shortened V by 1 base and J by 4 bases, and 8 bases separated the two germline ends. CDR1 is SGHTS and CDR2 is YDEGEE in the germline V gene. The CDR3 loop spans 13 amino acids. The CDR3 coding sequence is TGTGCCAGCAGCTTGTTCGGGGTCACTGAAGCTTTCTTT. Amino acid sequence: CASSLFGVTEAFF. Using reference TRBV5-8 and TRBJ1-1 for the parts outside the CDR3, the full variable domain is EAGVTQSPTHLIKTRGQQATLRCSPISGHTSVYWYQQALGLGLQFLLWYDEGEERNRGNFPPRFSGRQFPNYSSELNVNALELEDSALYLCASSLFGVTEAFFGQGTRLTVV.

This clone was counted a single time. The gene calls are TRBV7-3 and TRBJ2-3, with 15 bases that match TRBD2. The length of the CDR3 is 17 residues. The junction had 9 bases not matched to a gene; V was cut back by 5 bases and J by 6 bases. The germline CDR1 and CDR2 sequences are SGHTA and FQGTGA. CDR3 sequence reads: CASSAWTSGGASDTQYF. The CDR3 region has the DNA TGTGCCAGCAGCGCGTGGACTAGCGGGGGGGCCTCCGATACGCAGTATTTT.

Only a few counts were recorded for this clone. The CDR3 coding sequence is TGTGCCAGCAGCTTAATGGGACAGCAAGAGACCCAGTACTTC. Translating gives CASSLMGQQETQYF. The chain is built from TRBV7-2 and TRBJ2-5; 7 bases align to TRBD1. Unmatched junction bases numbered 2, after V lost 2 bases and J lost 2 bases. Germline V CDR1 and CDR2: SGHTA, FQGNSA. This CDR3 spans 14 amino acids.

The genes are TRBV6-6 and TRBJ2-5; D perhaps matches TRBD2 (5 bases). CDR1 MNHNY and CDR2 SVGAGI come from the germline V gene (reference sequence). CDR3 length equals 16 residues. V shed 0 bases and J shed 5 bases, with 16 bases lying between them. CDR3 region: CASSYSSPSSAETQYF. DNA for the CDR3: TGTGCCAGCAGTTACTCGAGCCCTAGTAGCGCGGAGACCCAGTACTTC.

The rearrangement joins TRBV5-6 to TRBJ2-1; 9 nucleotides line up with TRBD2. Germline V gives CDR1 SGHDT, CDR2 YYEEEE. V dropped 4 bases and J dropped 2; count of bases not matched to a gene: 7. This CDR3 region has 16 residues. CDR3 residues: CASSPLAGSTYNEQFF. The CDR3 DNA is TGTGCCAGCAGCCCTCTAGCGGGATCCACCTACAATGAGCAGTTCTTC.

The chain joins TRBV7-2 to TRBJ2-4; tentatively, D is TRBD2 (6 bases). The germline V gene has CDR1 SGHTA and CDR2 FQGNSA. CDR3 length: 14 amino acids. Trimming removed 5 bases from V and 8 bases from J, with 16 bases in between. The CDR3 nucleotides are TGTGCCAGCAGCCGGGACTTCTCCGAGGACATTCAGTACTTC. As protein: CASSRDFSEDIQYF.

On this clone: Other DNA sequences of this sample code for an identical CDR3. V usage is TRBV2 and J usage is TRBJ2-3; D perhaps matches TRBD2 (5 bases). Trimming removed 10 bases at V and 3 bases at J, with 17 bases between. The CDR3 consists of 14 residues. The germline gives CDR1 SNHLY, CDR2 FYNNEI. For the CDR3, the DNA is TGTGCCAACCAGCTAGCTGTTAGGACAGATACGCAGTATTTT. It yields the protein CANQLAVRTDTQYF.

This clone was seen a handful of times. The chain joins TRBV4-2 to TRBJ2-2; 11 bases line up with TRBD1. Germline V gene sequence: CDR1 LGHNA, CDR2 YNFKEQ. There are 16 residues in the CDR3. V trimming: 3 bases; J trimming: 6 bases; junction bases outside the gene matches: 6. The DNA for the CDR3 is TGTGCCAGCAGCCAGAGGACAGGGGGCGACGCCGGGGAGCTGTTTTTT. This translates into CASSQRTGGDAGELFF.

The rearrangement uses TRBV2 and TRBJ1-5; possible D gene TRBD1, 5 bases. Germline values: CDR1 SNHLY, CDR2 FYNNEI. Deletions cut 4 bases from V and 4 bases from J, with 11 bases between. This CDR3 region has 14 residues. The CDR3 sequence: CASSADSPNQPQHF. The CDR3 nucleotides read TGTGCCAGCAGTGCCGACAGCCCAAATCAGCCCCAGCATTTT.

The V call is TRBV7-8, the J call TRBJ1-5; no firm D call. The CDR3 is 14 amino acids. The germline CDR1 and CDR2 sequences are SGHVS and FQNEAQ. The ends were cut back, 1 base at V and 6 bases at J, with 10 bases in the middle. The CDR3 DNA reads as TGTGCCAGCAGCTTAGGGCGGCTACCTCAGCCCCAGCATTTT. It encodes CASSLGRLPQPQHF.

This clone was seen a few times. This chain joins TRBV5-4 and TRBJ1-6; D is unresolved. This CDR3 contains 13 residues. The ends were cut back, 4 bases at V and 6 bases at J, with 8 bases in the middle. Germline lookup yields CDR1 SGHNT and CDR2 YYREEE (reference sequence). This CDR3 is CASSIQTNSPLHF. CDR3 sequence (DNA): TGTGCCAGCAGCATACAAACTAATTCACCCCTCCACTTT.

This clone appeared a few times. This chain joins TRBV2 and TRBJ2-4, with a possible D match to TRBD2 (5 bases). Germline V gene lookup returns CDR1 SNHLY and CDR2 FYNNEI. The CDR3 is made up of 11 amino acids. V was trimmed by 9 bases and J by 9 bases, leaving 12 bases between them. This CDR3 is CASSYRGIQYF. CDR3 DNA: TGTGCCAGTTCCTACCGGGGCATTCAGTACTTC.

This clone occurred a few times. V and J are TRBV5-4 and TRBJ1-6; TRBD1 might be the D (6 bases). Germline V gene sequence: CDR1 SGHNT, CDR2 YYREEE (reference sequence). The V end lost 4 bases, the J end lost 14 bases, and 19 bases lay between the germline ends. The CDR3 has 14 amino acids. CDR3 DNA: TGTGCCAGCAGCCTAGACACAGGGCAAGGATCCCTCCACTTT. The encoded protein is CASSLDTGQGSLHF.